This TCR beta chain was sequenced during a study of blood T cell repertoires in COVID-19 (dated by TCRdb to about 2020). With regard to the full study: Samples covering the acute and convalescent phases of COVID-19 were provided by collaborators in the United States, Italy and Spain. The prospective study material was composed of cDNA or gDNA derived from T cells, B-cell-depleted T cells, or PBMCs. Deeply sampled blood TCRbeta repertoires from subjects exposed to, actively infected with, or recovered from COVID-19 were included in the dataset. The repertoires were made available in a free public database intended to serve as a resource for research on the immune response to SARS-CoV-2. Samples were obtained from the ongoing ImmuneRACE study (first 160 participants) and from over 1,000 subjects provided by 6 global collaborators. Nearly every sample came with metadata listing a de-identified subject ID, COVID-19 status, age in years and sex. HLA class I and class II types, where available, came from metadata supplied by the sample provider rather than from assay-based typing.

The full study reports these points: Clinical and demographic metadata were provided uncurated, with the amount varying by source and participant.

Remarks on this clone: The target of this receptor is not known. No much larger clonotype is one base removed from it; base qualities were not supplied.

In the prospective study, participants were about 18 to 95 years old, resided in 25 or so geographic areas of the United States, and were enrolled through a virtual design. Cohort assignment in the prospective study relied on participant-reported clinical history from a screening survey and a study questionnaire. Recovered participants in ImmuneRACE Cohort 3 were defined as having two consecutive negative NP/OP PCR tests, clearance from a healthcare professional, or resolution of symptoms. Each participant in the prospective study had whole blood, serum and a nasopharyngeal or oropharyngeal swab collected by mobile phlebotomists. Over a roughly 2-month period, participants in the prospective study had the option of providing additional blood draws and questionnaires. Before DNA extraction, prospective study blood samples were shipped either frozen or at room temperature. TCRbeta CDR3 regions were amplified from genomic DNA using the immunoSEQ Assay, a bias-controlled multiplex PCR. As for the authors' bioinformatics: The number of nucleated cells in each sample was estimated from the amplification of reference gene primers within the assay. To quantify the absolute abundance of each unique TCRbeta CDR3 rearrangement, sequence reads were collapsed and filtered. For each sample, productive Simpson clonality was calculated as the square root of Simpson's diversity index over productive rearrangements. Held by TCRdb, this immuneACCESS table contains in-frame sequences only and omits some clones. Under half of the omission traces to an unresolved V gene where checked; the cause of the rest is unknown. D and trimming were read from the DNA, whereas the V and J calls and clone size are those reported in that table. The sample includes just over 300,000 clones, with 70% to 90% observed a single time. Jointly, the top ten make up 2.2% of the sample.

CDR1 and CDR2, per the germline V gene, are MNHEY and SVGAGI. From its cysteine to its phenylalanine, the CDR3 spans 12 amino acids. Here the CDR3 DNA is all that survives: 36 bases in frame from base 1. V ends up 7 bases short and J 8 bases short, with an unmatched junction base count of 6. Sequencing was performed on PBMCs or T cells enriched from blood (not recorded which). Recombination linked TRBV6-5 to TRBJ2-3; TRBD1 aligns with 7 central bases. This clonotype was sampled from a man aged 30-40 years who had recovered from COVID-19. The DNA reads TGTGCCAGCACTCTATCAGGGGGTACGCAGTATTTT. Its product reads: CASTLSGGTQYF.